One sample yielded the 26 T cell receptor beta chains listed below, sequenced in a study of T cells after yellow fever vaccination. TCRdb itself ran the 5' RACE reads through MiXCR, one entry per CDR3 protein. The sample contains 450,000 to 550,000 distinct CDR3 sequences, 15% to 20% of which appear only once. The sequences come from PBMCs, collected 15 days after the yellow fever booster vaccination. These TCRs come from a young man who received the YFV17D yellow fever vaccine.

The rearrangement joins TRBV29-1 to TRBJ1-4, with 7 bases lining up with TRBD1. CDR3 size: 15 residues. J gave up 7 bases and V 4 bases, and 12 bases lay outside the gene matches. Per germline, CDR1 SQVTM and CDR2 ANQGSEA. CDR3 sequence (DNA): TGCAGCGTTGCGGGACAGCGCCCTTTTGGTGAAAAACTGTTTTTT. It translates to CSVAGQRPFGEKLFF.

V usage is TRBV11-2 and J usage is TRBJ2-1; D is perhaps TRBD2 (6 bases). The V end was cut by 1 base, the J end by 9 bases, with 22 bases between. The CDR3 has 17 amino acids. Germline CDR1 SGHAT, CDR2 FQNNGV. This CDR3 is CASSLVGGTLPRVEQFF. For the CDR3, the DNA is TGTGCCAGCAGCTTAGTGGGCGGGACCCTCCCTAGAGTTGAGCAGTTCTTC.

This clonotype has only a few counts. The chain is built from TRBV12-3 or TRBV12-4 and TRBJ2-1, with TRBD2 identical over 9 bases. CDR3 size: 15 residues. With 5 bases clipped from V and 9 bases from J, the junction kept 11 bases outside the gene matches. The CDR3 DNA sequence: TGTGCCAGCAGTCACATAGCGGGAGATTGGAGTGAGCAGTTCTTC. Protein product: CASSHIAGDWSEQFF.

This chain links TRBV5-5 with TRBJ2-7; no firm D call. Deletions cut 4 bases from V and 4 bases from J, with 9 bases between. Germline CDR1 and CDR2: SGHKS and YYEKEE (reference sequence). The CDR3 extends over 12 amino acids. The chain's CDR3 is CASSLIGYEQYF. CDR3 nucleotides: TGTGCCAGCAGCCTAATCGGGTACGAGCAGTACTTC.

The table lists this clonotype with a few counts. The chain joins TRBV14 to TRBJ1-1, with D possibly TRBD1 on 5 matching bases. The germline V and J ends were trimmed by 10 bases and 1 base, with 13 bases remaining between them. The CDR3 length is 13 residues. CDR1 and CDR2 from the germline V gene are SGHDN and FVKESK. In DNA form, the CDR3 reads TGTGCCATCTTCGACAGAAGGAACACTGAAGCTTTCTTT. This translates into CAIFDRRNTEAFF.

This clonotype showed up just a few times. V gene TRBV15 combines with J gene TRBJ2-5; no firm D call. CDR3 size: 14 residues. Trimming stripped 3 bases from V and 5 bases from J, with 13 bases between. From germline, CDR1 is LNHNV and CDR2 YYDKDF (reference sequence). CDR3 residues: CATSSQIAGETQYF. CDR3 bases: TGTGCCACCAGCAGTCAAATCGCCGGTGAGACCCAGTACTTC. The full variable domain, with the rest looked up from reference TRBV15 and TRBJ2-5, is DAMVIQNPRYQVTQFGKPVTLSCSQTLNHNVMYWYQQKSSQAPKLLFHYYDKDFNNEADTPDNFQSRRPNTSFCFLDIRSPGLGDTAMYLCATSSQIAGETQYFGPGTRLLVL.

The V call is TRBV7-2, the J call TRBJ2-7; D is perhaps TRBD1 (6 bases). There are 14 residues in the CDR3. The germline V gene encodes CDR1 SGHTA and CDR2 FQGNSA. V was trimmed by 1 base and J by 4 bases, leaving 11 bases between them. This CDR3 reads CASSLVPDRYEQYF. CDR3 in DNA: TGTGCCAGCAGCTTAGTCCCGGACAGATACGAGCAGTACTTC.

In this sample, this clonotype turned up once. The chain carries TRBV12-3 or TRBV12-4 and TRBJ2-6; 7 bases agree with TRBD1. CDR3 length: 16 residues. Trimming at V came to 3 bases and at J to 2 bases, leaving 4 bases not matched to a gene. The CDR3 DNA reads TGTGCCAGCAGTTTCCCTACAGGGGCTGGGGCCAACGTCCTGACTTTC. This sequence encodes CASSFPTGAGANVLTF.

The chain joins TRBV20-1 to TRBJ2-2, with D perhaps TRBD1 or TRBD2 (5 bases each). The V gene's germline CDR1 is DFQATT and CDR2 SNEGSKA (reference sequence). V lost 5 bases to trimming and J lost 0 bases, with 10 bases between them. There are 14 residues in the CDR3. Written as DNA, the CDR3 is TGCAGTGCTCGGGACCACACGAACACCGGGGAGCTGTTTTTT. Its translation is CSARDHTNTGELFF.

This clonotype has only a few counts. The genes are TRBV4-3 and TRBJ2-1, with 8 bases fitting TRBD1. The CDR3 has 15 amino acids. Germline V gives CDR1 LGHNA, CDR2 YSLEER. The trim removed 0 bases at V and 6 bases at J, leaving 4 bases unmatched. The CDR3 is CASSQDRGRINEQFF. The CDR3 nucleotides read TGCGCCAGCAGCCAAGACAGGGGGCGGATCAATGAGCAGTTCTTC.

This chain links TRBV5-1 with TRBJ2-1; D not certain. The V and J ends lost 6 bases and 0 bases respectively, with 10 bases between them. Germline CDR1 is SGHRS and CDR2 is YFSETQ. The CDR3 has 14 residues. DNA of the CDR3: TGCGCCAGCAACCGCGGCGACTCCTACAATGAGCAGTTCTTC. This codes for CASNRGDSYNEQFF.

Only a few counts were recorded for this clonotype. Here the CDR3 reads CSVEDQQRHTQYF. CDR3 nucleotide sequence: TGCAGCGTTGAAGATCAACAGCGGCATACGCAGTATTTT. The chain is built from TRBV29-1 and TRBJ2-3; possibly TRBD2 for D (5 bases). Germline values: CDR1 SQVTM, CDR2 ANQGSEA. V lost 0 bases, J lost 7 bases, and 11 bases lay in between. The CDR3 sequence is 13 residues long.

This clonotype was observed a handful of times. The chain combines TRBV28 with TRBJ2-2; the D is unclear. The germline CDR1 and CDR2 sequences are MDHEN and SYDVKM. CDR3 length: 12 residues. Trimming took 3 bases from V and 8 from J, leaving 7 bases between them. The DNA of the CDR3 is TGTGCCAGCAGTTTGGGAAGGGGGGAGCTGTTTTTT. Translated: CASSLGRGELFF.

A few counts support this clonotype. V is TRBV6-1 and J is TRBJ2-1; the D is unclear. V was shortened by 5 bases and J by 5 bases, with 16 bases between the two germline ends. Germline V gene sequence: CDR1 MNHNS, CDR2 SASEGT. The CDR3 extends over 15 amino acids. The CDR3 DNA reads TGTGCCAGCAGTACCCGTACGGGCCGCAACAATGAGCAGTTCTTC. Translating gives CASSTRTGRNNEQFF.

The V gene is TRBV5-8, the J gene TRBJ1-4; D not resolved. The V gene's germline CDR1 is SGHTS and CDR2 YDEGEE. The CDR3 sequence is 12 residues long. The V and J ends lost 4 bases and 8 bases respectively, with 9 bases between them. CDR3 in amino acids: CASSVDVEKLFF. The CDR3 nucleotides read TGTGCCAGCAGCGTAGACGTCGAAAAACTGTTTTTT.

This chain links TRBV5-1 with TRBJ2-1; 15 bases match TRBD2. The CDR3 loop spans 15 amino acids. Trimming removed 0 bases from V and 10 bases from J; junction bases left unmatched: 2. Germline CDR1 is SGHRS and CDR2 is YFSETQ. CDR3 bases: TGCGCCAGCAGCTTGGGGACTAGCGGGAGGGGAGAGCAGTTCTTC. Its translation: CASSLGTSGRGEQFF.

The chain employs TRBV6-2 or TRBV6-3 and TRBJ2-1; TRBD1 matches 8 bases. Trimming removed 6 bases from V and 6 bases from J; junction bases left unmatched: 7. This CDR3 region has 14 residues. The V gene's germline CDR1 is MNHEY and CDR2 SVGEGT. The CDR3 DNA sequence: TGTGCCAGCAGGGTAACGACAGGGGTCAATGAGCAGTTCTTC. Translated: CASRVTTGVNEQFF.

This clonotype was counted between two and nine times. The junction does not match germline at one end; this may be a read error. The genes are TRBV7-8 and TRBJ2-2; 7 nucleotides line up with TRBD2. This CDR3 is 14 amino acids long. CDR1 SGHVS and CDR2 FQNEAQ come from the germline V gene. The CDR3 sequence is CASSWGGSTRELFF. CDR3 DNA: TGTGCCAGCAGCTGGGGAGGGTCCACCCGGGAGCTGTTTTTT.

This clonotype occurred a few times. The rearrangement joins TRBV12-3 or TRBV12-4 to TRBJ2-7, with D perhaps TRBD2 (5 bases). This CDR3 is built from 11 residues. Trimming cost V 6 bases and J 8 bases, with 11 bases left between them. The CDR3 nucleotides read TGTGCCAGCAGCCCCTCGGGGAAGCAGTACTTC. This translates into CASSPSGKQYF.

V gene TRBV3-1 combines with J gene TRBJ2-1; D remains unclear. The germline gives CDR1 LGHDT, CDR2 YNNKEL (reference sequence). The CDR3 has 15 residues. Trimming cost V 4 bases and J 2 bases, with 12 bases left between them. The CDR3 protein is CASSLELGPYNEQFF. CDR3 DNA sequence: TGTGCCAGCAGCCTAGAGTTAGGACCCTACAATGAGCAGTTCTTC.

The V call is TRBV28, the J call TRBJ1-5; D remains unclear. Germline lookup yields CDR1 MDHEN and CDR2 SYDVKM. This CDR3 contains 11 residues. V lost 11 bases, J lost 6 bases, and 11 bases lay in between. CDR3 protein: CASSGAQPQHF. The CDR3 DNA reads as TGTGCCTCTAGCGGTGCTCAGCCCCAGCATTTT.

V and J are TRBV7-8 and TRBJ2-7; D is possibly TRBD1 or TRBD2 (5 bases each). This CDR3 contains 13 residues. Trimming removed 4 bases at V and 7 bases at J, with 14 bases between. The germline CDR1 and CDR2 sequences are SGHVS and FQNEAQ. CDR3 nucleotides: TGTGCCAGCAGCTCCAACTGGGGGTGGGAGCAGTACTTC. This sequence encodes CASSSNWGWEQYF.

The chain recombines TRBV10-1 with TRBJ2-3, with 10 bases matching TRBD2. The CDR3 covers 17 residues. The germline gives CDR1 WNHNN, CDR2 SYGVQD (reference sequence). After removal of 2 bases from V and 3 bases from J, the junction contained 8 bases not matched to a gene. The CDR3 sequence is CASSESLASGRTDTQYF. In DNA form, the CDR3 reads TGCGCCAGCAGTGAGAGCTTGGCTAGCGGGAGAACAGATACGCAGTATTTT.

This chain joins TRBV29-1 and TRBJ1-2; 7 bases are shared with TRBD1. CDR3 length: 12 amino acids. Looked up from germline, CDR1 is SQVTM and CDR2 is ANQGSEA. Trimming took 2 bases from V and 8 from J; bases not matched to a gene: 5. As DNA, the CDR3 is TGCAGCGTTGAAAAGACAGGGTTAGGCTACACCTTC. Translated: CSVEKTGLGYTF. The full variable domain, in which reference TRBV29-1 and TRBJ1-2 provide the parts outside the CDR3, is SAVISQKPSRDICQRGTSLTIQCQVDSQVTMMFWYRQQPGQSLTLIATANQGSEATYESGFVIDKFPISRPNLTFSTLTVSNMSPEDSSIYLCSVEKTGLGYTFGSGTRLTVV.

The chain combines TRBV3-1 with TRBJ2-1, with D possibly matching TRBD1 (5 bases). Trimming took 4 bases from V and 6 from J, leaving 13 bases between them. This CDR3 has 14 amino acids. Germline CDR1 is LGHDT and CDR2 is YNNKEL (reference sequence). The CDR3, as DNA: TGTGCCAGCAGCCGTGGACACGATCTCAATGAGCAGTTCTTC. It specifies CASSRGHDLNEQFF.

This clonotype came up a few times. The chain couples TRBV19 to TRBJ2-6, with D possibly matching TRBD1 (6 bases). This CDR3 contains 17 residues. Germline loops: CDR1 LNHDA, CDR2 SQIVND (reference sequence). Trimming left V 5 bases short and J 0 bases short, with 14 bases between. The CDR3 loop is CASSPQGRRSGANVLTF. CDR3 bases: TGTGCCAGTAGTCCCCAGGGGAGACGCTCTGGGGCCAACGTCCTGACTTTC.